The 15 T cell receptor beta chains given below trace back to one sample, sequenced in a study of blood T cell repertoires in COVID-19 (dated by TCRdb to 2018 to 2021). Library preparation used the immunoSEQ multiplex PCR assay. In its TCRdb copy, this immuneACCESS table keeps in-frame sequences only and misses some clones. Where compared with another copy, unresolved V genes explain less than half of these, and the others have no known cause. For this sample there are roughly 280,000 clones; around 90% appear just once. The leading ten clones occupy around 2% of the sample. Material for sequencing was peripheral blood. The receptors were sampled from a man aged 45-65 years with acute or convalescent COVID-19.

The rearrangement joins TRBV5-1 to TRBJ2-2; D unresolved. The CDR3 extends over 16 amino acids. Germline lookup yields CDR1 SGHRS and CDR2 YFSETQ. V lost 5 bases and J 4 bases, leaving 18 bases between the germline ends. CDR3 protein: CASSPPGLLATGELFF. The DNA of the CDR3 is TGCGCCAGCAGTCCACCGGGTTTGTTGGCCACCGGGGAGCTGTTTTTT.

V gene TRBV19 combines with J gene TRBJ2-2; D perhaps matches TRBD1 (6 bases). The CDR3 sequence is 15 residues long. CDR1 LNHDA and CDR2 SQIVND come from the germline V gene (reference sequence). With 7 bases removed from V and 4 bases from J, the gap between germline ends came to 16 bases. The CDR3 spells CASKGVRRGTGELFF. DNA of the CDR3: TGTGCCAGTAAGGGGGTCAGAAGAGGCACCGGGGAGCTGTTTTTT.

CDR3 DNA: TGTGCCAGCAGCCCTCAGACTTTGAGCGGGGGAGCTTTCTTT. It is translated as CASSPQTLSGGAFF. V gene TRBV3-1 (or the pseudogene TRBV3-2) combines with J gene TRBJ1-1; D might be TRBD1 (5 bases). V dropped 4 bases and J dropped 10 bases, with 19 bases sitting between them. The CDR3 is 14 amino acids. Germline loops: CDR1 LGHDT, CDR2 YNNKEL (reference sequence).

V gene TRBV11-2 combines with J gene TRBJ2-3, with 11 bases matching TRBD2. This CDR3 comprises 17 residues. Trimming took 5 bases from V and 3 from J; bases not matched to a gene: 10. The germline V gene encodes CDR1 SGHAT and CDR2 FQNNGV. The DNA for the CDR3 is TGTGCCAGCAGCCAGCCTTGGCTAGCGGGGGGAACAGATACGCAGTATTTT. Protein: CASSQPWLAGGTDTQYF. Using reference TRBV11-2 and TRBJ2-3 for the parts outside the CDR3, the full variable domain is EAGVAQSPRYKIIEKRQSVAFWCNPISGHATLYWYQQILGQGPKLLIQFQNNGVVDDSQLPKDRFSAERLKGVDSTLKIQPAKLEDSAVYLCASSQPWLAGGTDTQYFGPGTRLTVL.

The V gene is TRBV2, the J gene TRBJ1-2, with 7 bases that match TRBD1. Germline CDR1 reads SNHLY; CDR2 reads FYNNEI. This CDR3 has 13 amino acids. J lost 2 bases, V lost 8 bases, and 5 bases had no gene match. The CDR3 DNA sequence: TGTGCCAGCTGGGACAGCACCAACTATGGCTACACCTTC. This codes for CASWDSTNYGYTF.

The chain combines TRBV7-9 with TRBJ1-2; D is ambiguous. The germline CDR1 and CDR2 sequences are SEHNR and FQNEAQ (reference sequence). The CDR3 is 13 residues long. Trimming took 0 bases from V and 6 from J, leaving 8 bases between them. CDR3 DNA: TGTGCCAGCAGCTTAGCGGCACAGAATGGCTACACCTTC. Protein product: CASSLAAQNGYTF. The variable domain in full, with the rest retrieved from reference TRBV7-9 and TRBJ1-2, is DTGVSQNPRHKITKRGQNVTFRCDPISEHNRLYWYRQTLGQGPEFLTYFQNEAQLEKSRLLSDRFSAERPKGSFSTLEIQRTEQGDSAMYLCASSLAAQNGYTFGSGTRLTVV.

This clone was recorded a few times. The chain has TRBV29-1 and TRBJ1-2; no firm D call. From germline, CDR1 is SQVTM and CDR2 ANQGSEA. Trimming pared 3 bases from V and 5 bases from J, leaving 7 bases between. This CDR3 is built from 11 residues. The CDR3 region is CSVDAEYGYTF. CDR3 nucleotides: TGCAGCGTTGACGCGGAGTATGGCTACACCTTC.

The chain recombines TRBV12-3 or TRBV12-4 with TRBJ2-7; 8 bases are a match to TRBD2. CDR3 length: 13 residues. The V segment lost 7 bases and the J segment 6 bases; nucleotides outside the gene matches: 8. CDR3 nucleotide sequence: TGTGCCAGCACCACGGGGGGGATTCGCGAGCAGTACTTC. This gives the protein CASTTGGIREQYF.

The CDR3, as DNA: TGTGCCAGCAGCTTAACTAGCGGGAGCACCGGGGAGCTGTTTTTT. Residues: CASSLTSGSTGELFF. The chain links TRBV11-3 to TRBJ2-2; 11 nucleotides match TRBD2. CDR1 is SGHNT and CDR2 is YENEEA in the germline V gene. The trim removed 2 bases at V and 4 bases at J, leaving 0 bases unmatched. This CDR3 has 15 amino acids.

This clone was seen more than once but under ten times. The J gene is TRBJ1-1, the V gene TRBV5-1, with D perhaps matching TRBD1 (5 bases). This CDR3 is 13 amino acids long. Between the trimmed V and J ends, which lost 3 bases and 1 base, there was a span of 7 bases. The germline V gene has CDR1 SGHRS and CDR2 YFSETQ. The CDR3 region is CASSYGQNTEAFF. CDR3 nucleotide sequence: TGCGCCAGCAGCTACGGACAGAACACTGAAGCTTTCTTT.

V gene TRBV11-3 combines with J gene TRBJ2-1, with D maybe TRBD1 (5 bases). The CDR3 extends over 13 amino acids. CDR1 SGHNT and CDR2 YENEEA come from the germline V gene. Deletions cut 5 bases from V and 1 base from J, with 6 bases between. CDR3 region: CASSRQSYNEQFF. The CDR3 DNA follows: TGTGCCAGCAGCAGACAGTCCTACAATGAGCAGTTCTTC.

The rearrangement uses TRBV5-8 and TRBJ2-1; D remains ambiguous. Trimming removed 0 bases at V and 2 bases at J, with 6 bases between. The CDR3 contains 14 residues. The V gene's germline CDR1 is SGHTS and CDR2 YDEGEE. The CDR3, as DNA: TGTGCCAGCAGCTTGGGCGGCGCCTACAATGAGCAGTTCTTC. It is translated as CASSLGGAYNEQFF.

The rearrangement links TRBV30 to TRBJ1-4; no clear D. The CDR3 is made up of 13 amino acids. V was trimmed by 2 bases and J by 5 bases, leaving 9 bases between them. Per germline, CDR1 GTSNPN and CDR2 SVGIG (reference sequence). CDR3 coding DNA: TGTGCCTGGAGTCCCCAGGTGAATGAAAAACTGTTTTTT. Protein sequence: CAWSPQVNEKLFF.

The chain carries TRBV5-1 and TRBJ2-7, with a tentative D call TRBD1 (8 bases). This CDR3 region has 15 residues. Germline values: CDR1 SGHRS, CDR2 YFSETQ. Between the trimmed V and J ends, which lost 5 bases and 5 bases, there was a span of 20 bases. The CDR3 loop is CASSPGGQVFNEQYF. CDR3 sequence (DNA): TGCGCCAGCAGTCCGGGGGGACAGGTGTTTAACGAGCAGTACTTC.

This clone has just one count. J is TRBJ2-5 and V is TRBV11-2; D unresolved. Trimming shortened V by 2 bases and J by 4 bases, and 17 bases separated the two germline ends. Germline CDR1 and CDR2: SGHAT and FQNNGV. CDR3 size: 16 residues. The CDR3 DNA follows: TGTGCCAGCAGCTTACTGTCCGGGTCCCACACAGAGACCCAGTACTTC. It codes for CASSLLSGSHTETQYF.